The clone carrying this T cell receptor (beta chain) was picked up many times. Germline CDR1 is DFQATT and CDR2 is SNEGSKA (reference sequence). The CDR3 runs 13 residues. The V and J ends lost 1 base and 4 bases respectively, with 10 bases between them. The data originate from a study of identical twins. TCRdb processed the 5' RACE reads anew with MiXCR; each CDR3 protein has one entry. Among approximately 690,000 distinct CDR3 sequences listed, roughly 6.2% were seen once. The V gene is TRBV20-1, the J gene TRBJ2-5; D gene unclear. The TCR sequence derives from a man aged 18 to 35 in good health. Sequenced input: naive T cells sorted from blood. CDR3 in amino acids: CSARGGGTETQYF. As DNA, the CDR3 is TGCAGTGCTAGAGGTGGTGGCACAGAGACCCAGTACTTC.